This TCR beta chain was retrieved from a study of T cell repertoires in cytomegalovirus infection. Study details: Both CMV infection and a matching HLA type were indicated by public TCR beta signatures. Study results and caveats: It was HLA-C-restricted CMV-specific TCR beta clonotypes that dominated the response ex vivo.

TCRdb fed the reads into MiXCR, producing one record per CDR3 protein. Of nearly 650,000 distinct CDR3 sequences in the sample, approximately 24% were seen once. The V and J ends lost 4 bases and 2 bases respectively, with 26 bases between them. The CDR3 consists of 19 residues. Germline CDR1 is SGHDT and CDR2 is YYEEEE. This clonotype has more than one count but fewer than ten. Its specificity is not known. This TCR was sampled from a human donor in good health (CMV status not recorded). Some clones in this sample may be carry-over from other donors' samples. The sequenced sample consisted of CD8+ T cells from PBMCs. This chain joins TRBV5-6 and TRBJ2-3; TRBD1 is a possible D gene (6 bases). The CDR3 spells CASSKGGGVGRISTDTQYF. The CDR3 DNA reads TGTGCCAGCAGCAAGGGTGGGGGCGTGGGGAGAATTTCCACAGATACGCAGTATTTT.